Listed below are T cell receptor beta chains from one sample, sequenced in a study of pediatric ulcerative colitis. Sequenced by immunoSEQ multiplex PCR; TCRdb stores in-frame clones only, minus some. Altogether fewer than 13,000 clones are present, 75% to 90% being singletons, with the ten largest covering more than 6%. Sequenced: blood. The receptor set was obtained from a girl aged 5 to 17 with moderate ulcerative colitis. The CDR3 runs from the conserved cysteine through the conserved F or W. A D gene is named only where the DNA matches it firmly. Expanded clones are given a class, and other clones once, few, many or no size at all.

TRBV9	.	TRBJ2-3	TRBD1	CASSVEQGYTDTQYF	TGTGCCAGCAGCGTAGAACAGGGGTACACAGATACGCAGTATTTT
TRBV18	.	TRBJ2-5	.	CASSAQAQRSQETQYF	TGTGCCAGCTCGGCTCAGGCTCAGCGTTCACAAGAGACCCAGTACTTC
TRBV29-1	.	TRBJ1-1	.	CSVTGLGTEAFF	TGCAGCGTGACGGGTCTAGGCACTGAAGCTTTCTTT
TRBV19	.	TRBJ1-5	.	CASSLSSWAPQHF	TGTGCCAGTAGCCTTTCCTCTTGGGCGCCCCAGCATTTT
TRBV9	.	TRBJ1-4	.	CASSVYVGGEKLFF	TGTGCCAGCAGCGTATACGTGGGGGGTGAAAAACTGTTTTTT
TRBV19	.	TRBJ2-1	TRBD1	CASSQGAQSGEQFF	TGTGCCAGTAGTCAGGGGGCGCAATCGGGTGAGCAGTTCTTC
TRBV12-5	.	TRBJ2-3	.	CASGYHADTQYF	TGTGCTAGTGGATACCATGCAGATACGCAGTATTTT
TRBV6-5	.	TRBJ1-2	.	CASTDGNGYTF	TGTGCCTCGACAGACGGTAATGGCTACACCTTC
TRBV21-1	.	TRBJ1-6	.	CASSLHGWSDSPLHF	TGTGCCAGCAGCCTACATGGGTGGTCTGATTCACCCCTCCACTTT
TRBV2	.	TRBJ1-5	.	CASSTGPNQPQHF	TGTGCCAGCAGCACAGGACCCAATCAGCCCCAGCATTTT
TRBV27	.	TRBJ2-7	TRBD2	CASSLMRLAGGPGDEQYF	TGTGCCAGCAGTTTAATGCGACTAGCGGGAGGGCCGGGGGACGAGCAGTACTTC
TRBV11-2	.	TRBJ1-1	TRBD1	CASSLAARGRMNTEAFF	TGTGCCAGCAGCTTAGCGGCCAGGGGGCGAATGAACACTGAAGCTTTCTTT
TRBV6-5	.	TRBJ2-2	TRBD2	CASSYSGVSTGELFF	TGTGCCAGCAGTTACAGCGGGGTTTCCACCGGGGAGCTGTTTTTT
TRBV6-1	.	TRBJ1-1	.	CASSDPWVGTEAFF	TGTGCCAGCAGTGATCCTTGGGTTGGGACTGAAGCTTTCTTT
TRBV5-1	.	TRBJ1-2	.	CASRTETGLGYGYTF	TGCGCCAGCAGGACGGAAACAGGACTGGGCTATGGCTACACCTTC
TRBV2	once	TRBJ1-4	.	CASRRQINEKLFF	TGTGCCAGCAGGCGCCAGATTAATGAAAAACTGTTTTTT
TRBV5-6	once	TRBJ1-1	.	CASSLAGRTEAFF	TGTGCCAGCAGCTTGGCGGGGCGGACTGAAGCTTTCTTT
TRBV5-1	few	TRBJ1-5	TRBD1	CASTNRGNQPQHF	TGCGCCAGCACCAACAGGGGAAATCAGCCCCAGCATTTT
TRBV15	.	TRBJ1-3	.	CATSRDIQRSLRNTIYF	TGTGCCACCAGCAGAGACATCCAGCGGTCTCTTCGAAACACCATATATTTT
TRBV28	.	TRBJ1-5	TRBD1	CASTNRGQGDQPQHF	TGTGCCAGCACCAATAGGGGACAGGGTGATCAGCCCCAGCATTTT
TRBV7-9	.	TRBJ1-2	.	CASSIGQGHGYTF	TGTGCCAGCAGCATAGGGCAGGGTCATGGCTACACCTTC
TRBV7-9	.	TRBJ2-2	TRBD1	CASSLGTGSFAGELFF	TGTGCCAGCAGCTTGGGGACAGGGTCTTTCGCCGGGGAGCTGTTTTTT
TRBV11-2	few	TRBJ1-2	.	CASSPNVGYTF	TGTGCCAGCAGCCCCAACGTGGGCTACACCTTC